These 5 T cell receptor beta chains originate from one sample sequenced in a study of T-cell memory formation after mild COVID-19. TCRdb itself ran the 5' RACE reads through MiXCR, one entry per CDR3 protein. Among hundreds of thousands of distinct CDR3 sequences listed, under 30% were seen once. Source material: PBMCs or a T cell subset sorted from them (not recorded which). The receptor set was obtained from an adult woman who had mild COVID-19 (a few samples of this study predate the infection). Cell type and time point are not known.

This clonotype has more than one count but fewer than ten. The chain recombines TRBV3-1 with TRBJ1-4; 9 bases fit TRBD1. Trimming at V came to 3 bases and at J to 8 bases, leaving 7 bases not matched to a gene. The CDR3 extends over 15 amino acids. Germline CDR1 LGHDT, CDR2 YNNKEL (reference sequence). CDR3 sequence: CASSQPDRGGEKLFF. CDR3 sequence (DNA): TGTGCCAGCAGCCAGCCGGACAGGGGTGGGGAAAAACTGTTTTTT.

For the CDR3, the DNA is TGTGCCAGCACTCGGGGACAGGTCACCACAGATACGCAGTATTTT. Translating gives CASTRGQVTTDTQYF. V and J are TRBV6-5 and TRBJ2-3; 8 nucleotides line up with TRBD1. CDR1 and CDR2 (germline): MNHEY, SVGAGI. The CDR3 spans 15 residues. V was pared by 7 bases and J by 2 bases, with 8 bases of the junction left unmatched.

This sequence joins TRBV5-1 and TRBJ2-1; no clear D gene. Germline CDR1 reads SGHRS; CDR2 reads YFSETQ. The CDR3 covers 13 residues. Trimming removed 6 bases at V and 1 base at J, with 8 bases between. The CDR3 nucleotides read TGCGCCAGCAAAGACACGTCCTACAATGAGCAGTTCTTC. Translated, it gives CASKDTSYNEQFF.

The V call is TRBV4-1, the J call TRBJ1-1; D is undetermined. The CDR3 totals 14 residues. V was shortened by 1 base and J by 1 base, with 7 bases between the two germline ends. CDR1 and CDR2 (germline): MGHRA, YSYEKL. CDR3 residues: CASSQVEGNTEAFF. CDR3 DNA: TGCGCCAGCAGCCAAGTCGAGGGGAACACTGAAGCTTTCTTT.

This clonotype was detected a few times. The CDR3 region has the DNA TGTGCCAGCAGCTTAGCTTCTAGCGGCCACACAGATACGCAGTATTTT. Translation gives CASSLASSGHTDTQYF. The chain uses TRBV7-9 and TRBJ2-3, with TRBD2 matching over 7 bases. After removal of 0 bases from V and 2 bases from J, the junction contained 5 bases not matched to a gene. In germline, CDR1 is SEHNR, CDR2 FQNEAQ (reference sequence). This CDR3 has 16 amino acids.